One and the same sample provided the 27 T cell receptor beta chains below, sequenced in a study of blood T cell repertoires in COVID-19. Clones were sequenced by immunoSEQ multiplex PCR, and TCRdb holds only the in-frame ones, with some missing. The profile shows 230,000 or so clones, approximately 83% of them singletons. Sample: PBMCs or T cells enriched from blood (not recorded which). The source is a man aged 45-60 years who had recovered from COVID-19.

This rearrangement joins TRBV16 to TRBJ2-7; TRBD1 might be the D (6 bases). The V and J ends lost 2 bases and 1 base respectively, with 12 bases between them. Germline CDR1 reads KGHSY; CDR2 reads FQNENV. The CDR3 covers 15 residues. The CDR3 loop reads CASSQSRDMSYEQYF. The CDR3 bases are TGTGCCAGCAGCCAAAGCCGGGACATGTCCTACGAGCAGTACTTC.

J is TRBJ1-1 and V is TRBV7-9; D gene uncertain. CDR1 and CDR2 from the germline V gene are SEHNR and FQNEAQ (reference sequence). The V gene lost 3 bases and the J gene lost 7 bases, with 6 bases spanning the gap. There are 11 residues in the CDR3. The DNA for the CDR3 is TGTGCCAGCAGCTTCGCGGGTGAAGCTTTCTTT. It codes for CASSFAGEAFF. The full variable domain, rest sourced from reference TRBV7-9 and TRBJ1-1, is DTGVSQNPRHKITKRGQNVTFRCDPISEHNRLYWYRQTLGQGPEFLTYFQNEAQLEKSRLLSDRFSAERPKGSFSTLEIQRTEQGDSAMYLCASSFAGEAFFGQGTRLTVV.

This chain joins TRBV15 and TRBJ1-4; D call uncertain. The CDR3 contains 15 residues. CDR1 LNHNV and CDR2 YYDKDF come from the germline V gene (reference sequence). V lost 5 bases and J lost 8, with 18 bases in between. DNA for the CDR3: TGTGCCACCAGCTGGGAAGCGAGGACGGGGGAAAAACTGTTTTTT. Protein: CATSWEARTGEKLFF.

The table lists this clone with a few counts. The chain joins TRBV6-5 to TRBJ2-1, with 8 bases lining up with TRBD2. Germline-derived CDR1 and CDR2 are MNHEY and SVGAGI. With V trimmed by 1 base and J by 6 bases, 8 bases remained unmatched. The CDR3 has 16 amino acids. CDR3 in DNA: TGTGCCAGCAGTTACTTGCGGGGGGATCTAGGCAATGAGCAGTTCTTC. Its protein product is CASSYLRGDLGNEQFF.

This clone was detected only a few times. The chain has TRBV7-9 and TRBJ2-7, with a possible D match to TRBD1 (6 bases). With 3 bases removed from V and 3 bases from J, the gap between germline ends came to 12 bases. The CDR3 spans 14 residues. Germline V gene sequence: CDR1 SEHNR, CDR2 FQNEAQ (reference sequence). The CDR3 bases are TGTGCCAGCAGCTTCGGGACATGGGGCTACGAGCAGTACTTC. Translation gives CASSFGTWGYEQYF.

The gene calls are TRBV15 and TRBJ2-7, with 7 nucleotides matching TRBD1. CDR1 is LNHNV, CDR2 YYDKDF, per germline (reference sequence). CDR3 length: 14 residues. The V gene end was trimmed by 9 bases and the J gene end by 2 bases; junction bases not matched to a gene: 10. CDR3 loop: CATTPDRVPYEQYF. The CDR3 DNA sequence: TGTGCCACTACCCCTGACAGGGTCCCCTACGAGCAGTACTTC.

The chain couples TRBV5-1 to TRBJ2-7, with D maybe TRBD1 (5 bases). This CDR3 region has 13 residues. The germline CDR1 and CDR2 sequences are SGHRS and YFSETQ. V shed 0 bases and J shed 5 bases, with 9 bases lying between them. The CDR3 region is CASSLGQGHEQYF. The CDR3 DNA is TGCGCCAGCAGCTTGGGCCAGGGCCACGAGCAGTACTTC.

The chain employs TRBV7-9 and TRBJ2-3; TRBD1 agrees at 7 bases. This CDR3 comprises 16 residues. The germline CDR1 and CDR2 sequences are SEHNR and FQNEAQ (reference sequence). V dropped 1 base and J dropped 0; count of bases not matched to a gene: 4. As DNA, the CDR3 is TGTGCCAGCAGCTTAGGGACAGGTACTAGCACAGATACGCAGTATTTT. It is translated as CASSLGTGTSTDTQYF.

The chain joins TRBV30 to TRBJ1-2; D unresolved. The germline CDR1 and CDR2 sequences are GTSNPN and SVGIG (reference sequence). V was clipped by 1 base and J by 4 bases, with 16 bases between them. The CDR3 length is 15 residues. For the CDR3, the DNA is TGTGCCTGGAGTGCGTCCACAGCAAATTTCTATGGCTACACCTTC. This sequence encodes CAWSASTANFYGYTF.

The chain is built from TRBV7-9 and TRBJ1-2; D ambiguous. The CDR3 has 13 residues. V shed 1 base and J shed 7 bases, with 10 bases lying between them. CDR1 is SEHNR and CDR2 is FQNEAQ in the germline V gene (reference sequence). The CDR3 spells CASSLGSRVGYTF. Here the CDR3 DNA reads TGTGCCAGCAGCTTAGGGTCGAGGGTTGGCTACACCTTC. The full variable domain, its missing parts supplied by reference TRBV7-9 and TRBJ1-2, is DTGVSQNPRHKITKRGQNVTFRCDPISEHNRLYWYRQTLGQGPEFLTYFQNEAQLEKSRLLSDRFSAERPKGSFSTLEIQRTEQGDSAMYLCASSLGSRVGYTFGSGTRLTVV.

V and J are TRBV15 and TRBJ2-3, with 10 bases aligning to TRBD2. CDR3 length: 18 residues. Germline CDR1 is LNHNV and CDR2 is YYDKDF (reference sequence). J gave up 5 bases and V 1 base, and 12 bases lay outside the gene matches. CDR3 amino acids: CATSRAPRGAGGQDTQYF. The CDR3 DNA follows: TGTGCCACCAGCAGAGCCCCTCGCGGAGCGGGGGGGCAAGATACGCAGTATTTT. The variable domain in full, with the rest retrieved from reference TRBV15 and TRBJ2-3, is DAMVIQNPRYQVTQFGKPVTLSCSQTLNHNVMYWYQQKSSQAPKLLFHYYDKDFNNEADTPDNFQSRRPNTSFCFLDIRSPGLGDTAMYLCATSRAPRGAGGQDTQYFGPGTRLTVL.

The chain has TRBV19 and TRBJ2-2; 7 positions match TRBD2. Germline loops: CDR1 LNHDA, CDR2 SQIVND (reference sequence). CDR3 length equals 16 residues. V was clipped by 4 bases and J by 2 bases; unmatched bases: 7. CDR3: CASSKTGTTNTGELFF. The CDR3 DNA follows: TGTGCCAGTAGTAAAACCGGGACTACTAACACCGGGGAGCTGTTTTTT.

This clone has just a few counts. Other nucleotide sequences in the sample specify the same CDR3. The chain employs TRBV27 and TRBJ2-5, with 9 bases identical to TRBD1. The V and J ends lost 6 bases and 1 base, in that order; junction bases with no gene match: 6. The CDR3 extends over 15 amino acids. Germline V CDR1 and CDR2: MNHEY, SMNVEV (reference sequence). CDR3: CASSTPGQGQETQYF. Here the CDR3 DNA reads TGTGCCAGCAGCACCCCGGGACAGGGCCAAGAGACCCAGTACTTC.

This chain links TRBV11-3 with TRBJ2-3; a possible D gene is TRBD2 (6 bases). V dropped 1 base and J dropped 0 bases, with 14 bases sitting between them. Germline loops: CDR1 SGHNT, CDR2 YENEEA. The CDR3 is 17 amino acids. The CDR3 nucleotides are TGTGCCAGCAGCTTAGGGAGGGAGTCGACTAGCACAGATACGCAGTATTTT. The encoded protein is CASSLGRESTSTDTQYF.

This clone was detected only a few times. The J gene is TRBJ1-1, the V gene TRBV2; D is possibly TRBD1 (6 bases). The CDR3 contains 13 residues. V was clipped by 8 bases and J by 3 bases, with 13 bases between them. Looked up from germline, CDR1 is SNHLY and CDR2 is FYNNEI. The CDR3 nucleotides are TGTGCCAGCGGGCGAGGGGGGGACACTGAAGCTTTCTTT. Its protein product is CASGRGGDTEAFF.

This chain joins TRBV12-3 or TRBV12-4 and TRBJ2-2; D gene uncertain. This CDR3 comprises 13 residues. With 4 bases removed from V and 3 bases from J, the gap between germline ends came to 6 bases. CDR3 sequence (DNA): TGTGCCAGCAGTTGGTCAGACACCGGGGAGCTGTTTTTT. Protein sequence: CASSWSDTGELFF.

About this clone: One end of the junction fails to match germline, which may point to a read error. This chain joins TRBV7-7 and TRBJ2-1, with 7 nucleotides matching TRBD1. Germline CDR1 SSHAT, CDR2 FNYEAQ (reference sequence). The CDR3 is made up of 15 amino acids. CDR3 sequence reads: CASSLSLDRAHEQFF. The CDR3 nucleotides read TGTGCTAGCAGTCTATCGCTCGACAGGGCCCATGAGCAGTTCTTC.

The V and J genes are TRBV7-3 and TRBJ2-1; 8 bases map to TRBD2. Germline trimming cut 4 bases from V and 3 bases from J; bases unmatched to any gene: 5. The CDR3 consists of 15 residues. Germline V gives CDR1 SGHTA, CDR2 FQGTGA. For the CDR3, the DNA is TGTGCCAGCAGCTCCCCGGGACTAGGCTACAATGAGCAGTTCTTC. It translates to CASSSPGLGYNEQFF.

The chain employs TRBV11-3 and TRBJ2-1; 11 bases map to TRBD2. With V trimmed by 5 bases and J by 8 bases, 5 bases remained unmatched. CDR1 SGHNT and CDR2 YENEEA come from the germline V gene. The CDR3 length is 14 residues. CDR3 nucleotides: TGTGCCAGCAGCCTTACTAGCGGGGGCCATGAGCAGTTCTTC. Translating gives CASSLTSGGHEQFF.

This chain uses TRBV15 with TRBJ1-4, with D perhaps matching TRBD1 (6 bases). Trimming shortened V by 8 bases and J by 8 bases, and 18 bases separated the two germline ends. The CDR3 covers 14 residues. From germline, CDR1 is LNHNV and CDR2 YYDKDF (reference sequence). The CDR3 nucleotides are TGTGCCACCGCTGGAGGACAGCGAGTCGAAAAACTGTTTTTT. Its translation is CATAGGQRVEKLFF.

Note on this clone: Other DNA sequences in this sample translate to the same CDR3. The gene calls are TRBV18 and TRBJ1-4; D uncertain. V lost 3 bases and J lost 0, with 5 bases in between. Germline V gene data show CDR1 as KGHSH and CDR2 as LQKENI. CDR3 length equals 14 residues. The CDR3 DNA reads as TGTGCCAGCTCACCGAGGGCAACTAATGAAAAACTGTTTTTT. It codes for CASSPRATNEKLFF.

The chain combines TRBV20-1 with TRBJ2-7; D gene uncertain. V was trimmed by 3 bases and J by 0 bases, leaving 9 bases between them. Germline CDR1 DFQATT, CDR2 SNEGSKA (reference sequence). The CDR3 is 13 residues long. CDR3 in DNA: TGCAGTGCTAGTTACTCAGGCTCCTACGAGCAGTACTTC. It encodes CSASYSGSYEQYF.

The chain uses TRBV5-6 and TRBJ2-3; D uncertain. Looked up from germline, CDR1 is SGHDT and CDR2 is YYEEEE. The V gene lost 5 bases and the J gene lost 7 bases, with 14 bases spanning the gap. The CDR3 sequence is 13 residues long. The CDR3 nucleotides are TGTGCCAGCAGTTTGCCTTTGGCTTATACGCAGTATTTT. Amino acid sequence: CASSLPLAYTQYF.

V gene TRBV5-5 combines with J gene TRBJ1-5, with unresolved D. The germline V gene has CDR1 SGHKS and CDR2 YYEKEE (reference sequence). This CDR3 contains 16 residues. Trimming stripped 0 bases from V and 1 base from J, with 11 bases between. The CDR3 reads CASSLAAGGSNQPQHF. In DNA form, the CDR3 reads TGTGCCAGCAGCTTGGCGGCAGGTGGGAGCAATCAGCCCCAGCATTTT.

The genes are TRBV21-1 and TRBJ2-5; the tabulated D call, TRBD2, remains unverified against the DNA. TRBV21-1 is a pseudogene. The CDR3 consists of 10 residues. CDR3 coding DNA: TGTGCCGGCGGACAAGAGACCCAGTACTTC. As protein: CAGGQETQYF.

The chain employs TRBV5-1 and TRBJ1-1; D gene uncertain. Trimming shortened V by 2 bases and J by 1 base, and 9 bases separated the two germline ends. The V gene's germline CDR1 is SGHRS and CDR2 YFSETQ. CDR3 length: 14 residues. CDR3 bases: TGCGCCAGCAGCTTAGGCGCGGCGAACACTGAAGCTTTCTTT. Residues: CASSLGAANTEAFF.

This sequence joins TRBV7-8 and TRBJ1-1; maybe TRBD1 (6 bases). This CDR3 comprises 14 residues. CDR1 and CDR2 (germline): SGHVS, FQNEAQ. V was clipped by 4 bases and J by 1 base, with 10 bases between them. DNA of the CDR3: TGTGCCAGCAGCTCACAGGGCACGAACACTGAAGCTTTCTTT. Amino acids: CASSSQGTNTEAFF.